This T cell receptor beta chain was sequenced in a study of T cells in Graves' hyperthyroidism and ophthalmopathy. Whole-study results and caveats: Appearing also in blood were most of the thyroid clonotypes expanded above 0.001.

Germline CDR1 reads SNHLY; CDR2 reads FYNNEI. CDR3 length equals 13 residues. Trimming removed 6 bases at V and 4 bases at J, with 12 bases between. From RNA transcripts, TCR beta CDR3 regions were amplified. Initially, a first-round RT-PCR of the TCR CDR3 employed the HTBI primer set. TCRdb reanalysed the multiplex PCR reads using MiXCR and keeps one entry per CDR3 protein. Of 500,000 to 800,000 distinct CDR3 sequences listed, less than 45% were seen once; the top ten hold under 8.5%. There are a few counts of this clonotype. Its antigen remains unidentified. The study left out patients who had uncontrolled infection, other autoimmune disease, pregnancy or lactation.

The sequence was collected from an adult man with Graves' disease, either hyperthyroidism or ophthalmopathy (not recorded which). The chain uses TRBV2 and TRBJ1-1; D call uncertain. Source material: peripheral blood or thyroid tissue (not recorded which). The CDR3 bases are TGTGCCAGCAGCTTAGACACGGTCACTGAAGCTTTCTTT. Protein: CASSLDTVTEAFF. Supplemented by reference TRBV2 and TRBJ1-1, the full variable domain reads EPEVTQTPSHQVTQMGQEVILRCVPISNHLYFYWYRQILGQKVEFLVSFYNNEISEKSEIFDDQFSVERPDGSNFTLKIRSTKLEDSAMYFCASSLDTVTEAFFGQGTRLTVV.